Listed below are T cell receptor beta chains from one sample, sequenced in a study of technical replicates of blood from several donors. Sequencing used immunoSEQ multiplex PCR; TCRdb keeps in-frame clones, though not all of them. The sample has tens of thousands of clones, more than 85% seen once. The material sequenced was PBMCs. The receptors here all came from a human donor in good health. Some clones in this sample may be carry-over from other donors' samples. CDR3s include the opening cysteine and the closing phenylalanine or tryptophan. A D gene is named only where the DNA matches it firmly. Clone size is shown for a subset of rows, as once, few, many or a class of expanded clone.

TRBV7-3	TRBD1	.	TRBJ1-3	TGTGCCAGCAGCTCGACAGGGGGTGGAAACACCATATATTTT	CASSSTGGGNTIYF
TRBV4-1	.	.	TRBJ2-7	TGCGCCAGCAGCCCCCGTCTCGCGGGCGGTACAACCTACGAGCAGTACTTC	CASSPRLAGGTTYEQYF
TRBV6-1	TRBD2	.	TRBJ2-7	TGTGCCAGCATGCAGCGGGAGGGCCTAATTAACGAGCAGTACTTC	CASMQREGLINEQYF
TRBV29-1	TRBD1	.	TRBJ2-7	TGCAGCGGGAGACAGGGGAACTACGAGCAGTACTTC	CSGRQGNYEQYF
TRBV5-1	.	.	TRBJ2-7	TGCGCCAGCAGCGGCGACAGCGTTACCTACGAGCAGTACTTC	CASSGDSVTYEQYF
TRBV6-6	TRBD1	.	TRBJ1-2	TGTGCCAGCAGTTACGTACAGGGGAGAGGCTACACCTTC	CASSYVQGRGYTF
TRBV4-2	TRBD2	once	TRBJ2-3	TGTGCCAGCAGCCAGATGCGGGGGGGGGAGGATACGCAGTATTTT	CASSQMRGGEDTQYF
TRBV14	.	.	TRBJ1-4	TGTGCCAGCAGCCAAGCGGGGATTGGCGAAAAACTGTTTTTT	CASSQAGIGEKLFF
TRBV10-3	.	.	TRBJ2-3	TGTGCCATCAGATCCTCAGGGACAGATACGCAGTATTTT	CAIRSSGTDTQYF
TRBV29-1	.	.	TRBJ2-7	TGCAGCGTCGCCATCCCCCGGGGAGAAGCCTACGAGCAGTACTTC	CSVAIPRGEAYEQYF
TRBV14	TRBD2	.	TRBJ2-1	TGTGCCAGCAGCCAACAGAGCGGGGGGCCCTTCCCTGAGCAGTTCTTC	CASSQQSGGPFPEQFF
TRBV7-9	TRBD2	.	TRBJ2-7	TGTGCCAGCAGCTTATCGGGGACTAGCAGCGAGCAGTACTTC	CASSLSGTSSEQYF
TRBV7-8	TRBD1	.	TRBJ2-7	TGTGCCAGCAGCTTAGCGCTTGCTAGGGGGCAAGTCTACGAGCAGTACTTC	CASSLALARGQVYEQYF
TRBV6-1	TRBD1	.	TRBJ1-1	TGTGCCAACGTTAAACAGGACAGGGTATCGACTGAAGCTTTCTTT	CANVKQDRVSTEAFF
TRBV5-4	TRBD2	.	TRBJ2-1	TGTGCCAGCAGCCCTAACGCAGTAGCGGGAGTGGACAATGAGCAGTTCTTC	CASSPNAVAGVDNEQFF
TRBV7-2	.	.	TRBJ2-3	TGTGCCAGCAGCTTAGACTCTCTCCAAGCGCAGTATTTT	CASSLDSLQAQYF
TRBV7-9	TRBD2	.	TRBJ2-5	TGTGCCAGCAGCCACCGACTAGCGGGAGTTCAAGAGACCCAGTACTTC	CASSHRLAGVQETQYF
TRBV7-6	.	.	TRBJ2-1	TGTGCCAGCAGCCCCAGAGACGGAGAATTCAATGAGCAGTTCTTC	CASSPRDGEFNEQFF
TRBV11-3	TRBD1	.	TRBJ2-1	TGTGCCAGCAGCCGGACAGGGGCTAGCTCCTACAATGAGCAGTTCTTC	CASSRTGASSYNEQFF
TRBV9	.	.	TRBJ2-2	TGTGCCAGCAGCGCCGGGACTCGCAACACCGGGGAGCTGTTTTTT	CASSAGTRNTGELFF
TRBV6-5	TRBD2	.	TRBJ2-7	TGTGCCAGCAGTTACTCGAGAGGGAGGGTAGGTTACGAGCAGTACTTC	CASSYSRGRVGYEQYF
TRBV5-1	.	.	TRBJ1-3	TGCGCCAGCAGCTTGGGGAGGGCCGGAAACACCATATATTTT	CASSLGRAGNTIYF
TRBV20-1	.	.	TRBJ1-2	TGCAGTGCTCCGGGGGGTTGGGGCTACACCTTC	CSAPGGWGYTF
TRBV19	.	few	TRBJ1-2	TGTGCCAGTAACCTGAGACTCCTTGACGGGGACTATGGCTACACCTTC	CASNLRLLDGDYGYTF
TRBV7-2	TRBD2	.	TRBJ2-1	TGTGCCAGCAGCTCTGGGGGCGGGGGGGCCTATGAGCAGTTCTTC	CASSSGGGGAYEQFF
TRBV7-8	.	.	TRBJ2-1	TGTGCCAGCACCTTGGGGGGGCGGAATGAGCAGTTCTTC	CASTLGGRNEQFF
TRBV7-3	TRBD1	.	TRBJ1-1	TGTGCCAGCAGCGTCACAGGGGACGGCACTGAAGCTTTCTTT	CASSVTGDGTEAFF
TRBV7-2	.	.	TRBJ2-7	TGTGCCAGCAGAGACACCCGCGGGGAGCAGTACTTC	CASRDTRGEQYF
TRBV5-4	TRBD2	.	TRBJ2-1	TGTGCCAGCAGCTTGAAGAGCGGACTAGCAATAGATGAGCAGTTCTTC	CASSLKSGLAIDEQFF
TRBV12-2	.	.	TRBJ2-2	TGTGCAAGTCGCAAACAGGGGCGGATCGGGGAGCTGTTTTTT	CASRKQGRIGELFF
TRBV7-9	TRBD1	.	TRBJ2-3	TGTGCCAGCAGACCCGGACAGGGAGCAGATACGCAGTATTTT	CASRPGQGADTQYF
TRBV2	.	.	TRBJ1-3	TGTGCCAGCAGCCGGGTGATGGACAGACGCTCTGGAAACACCATATATTTT	CASSRVMDRRSGNTIYF
TRBV7-9	.	once	TRBJ2-1	TGTGCCAGCGTCGGCGGCTCCTACAATGAGCAGTTCTTC	CASVGGSYNEQFF
TRBV4-1	.	few	TRBJ1-1	TGCGCCAGCAGCCACCAAGGAGGCACTGAAGCTTTCTTT	CASSHQGGTEAFF
TRBV5-1	TRBD1	.	TRBJ2-5	TGCGCCAGCAGCCTGGGGACAGTACAAGAGACCCAGTACTTC	CASSLGTVQETQYF
TRBV20-1	.	.	TRBJ2-5	TGCAGTGCTGGGAGTCTAGAGACCCAGTACTTC	CSAGSLETQYF
TRBV7-8	TRBD1	.	TRBJ1-4	TGTGCCAGCAGCTACGGGACAGGGTTTGAAAAACTGTTTTTT	CASSYGTGFEKLFF
TRBV19	TRBD1	.	TRBJ1-6	TGTGCCAGTAGTCCCCGACAGGGTAGTTCACCCCTCCACTTT	CASSPRQGSSPLHF
TRBV18	.	.	TRBJ1-5	TGTGCCAGCTCACCACAACAGGACAATCAGCCCCAGCATTTT	CASSPQQDNQPQHF
TRBV7-8	.	once	TRBJ2-5	TGTGCCAGCAGCACGGGACTGTGGGAGACCCAGTACTTC	CASSTGLWETQYF